This T cell receptor beta chain comes out of a study of shared clonotypes between healthy human individuals. Germline V gene lookup returns CDR1 MDHEN and CDR2 SYDVKM. V lost 6 bases to trimming and J lost 1 base, with 16 bases between them. This CDR3 spans 15 amino acids. Here immunoSEQ multiplex PCR was the method, and the copy in TCRdb shows in-frame clones only, minus some. The data show around 1,000,000 clones, about 80% seen once. This sequence originates from a man aged 18 to 29 in good health. Some clones in this sample may be carry-over from other donors' samples. Sequenced input: memory CD4+ T cells from PBMCs. Subset denoted: CD45RA-negative fraction. The rearrangement joins TRBV28 to TRBJ2-7; D tentatively fits TRBD1 or TRBD2 (5 bases each). The CDR3 reads CASSARGSYSYEQYF. The CDR3 region has the DNA TGTGCCAGCAGCGCACGGGGCAGTTATTCCTACGAGCAGTACTTC.